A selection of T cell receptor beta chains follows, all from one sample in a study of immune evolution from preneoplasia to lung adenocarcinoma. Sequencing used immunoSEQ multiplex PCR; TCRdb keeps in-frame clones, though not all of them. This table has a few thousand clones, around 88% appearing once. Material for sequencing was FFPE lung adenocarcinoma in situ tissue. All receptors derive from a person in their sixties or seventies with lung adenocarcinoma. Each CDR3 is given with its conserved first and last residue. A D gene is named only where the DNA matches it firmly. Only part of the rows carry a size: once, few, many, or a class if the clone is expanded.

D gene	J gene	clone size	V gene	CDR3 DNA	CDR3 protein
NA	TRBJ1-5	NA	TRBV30	TGTGCCTGGAGTCAAAAATTCGGACAGCCCCAGCATTTT	CAWSQKFGQPQHF
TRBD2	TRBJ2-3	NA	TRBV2	TGTGCCACCCCCGGTCCTAGCGGTTTCACAGATACGCAGTATTTT	CATPGPSGFTDTQYF
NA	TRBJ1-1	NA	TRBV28	TGTGCCAGCAGCCCCCGGTCCGGACAGTACCTGAACACTGAAGCTTTCTTT	CASSPRSGQYLNTEAFF
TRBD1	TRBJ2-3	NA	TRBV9	TGTGCCAGCAGCGCACGAAGGGACAGGGGGGGCACAGATACGCAGTATTTT	CASSARRDRGGTDTQYF
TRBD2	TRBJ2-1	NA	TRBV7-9	TGTGCCAGCAGCTTTTGGCGGGAGTCCAATGAGCAGTTCTTC	CASSFWRESNEQFF
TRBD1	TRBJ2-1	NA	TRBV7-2	TGTGCCAGCAGCGAAAGAACAGGGGCAAGTGAGCAGTTCTTC	CASSERTGASEQFF
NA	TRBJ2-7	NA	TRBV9	TGTGCCAGCAGCCCGGGCGGTGCCCCTTACGAGCAGTACTTC	CASSPGGAPYEQYF
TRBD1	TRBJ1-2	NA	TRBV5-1	TGCGCCAGCAGCTCCACCTCCCCGGGACAGGGCGTCTATGGCTACACCTTC	CASSSTSPGQGVYGYTF
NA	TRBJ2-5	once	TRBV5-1	TGCGCCAGGGGAACAAAGCAAGAGACCCAGTACTTC	CARGTKQETQYF
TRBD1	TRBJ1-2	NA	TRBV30	TGTGCCTGGAGTGTCGAAGGACAGGGGGCCTATGGCTACACCTTC	CAWSVEGQGAYGYTF
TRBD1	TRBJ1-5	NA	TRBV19	TGTGCCAGTAGTGGGGGACAGGGAGGTAATCAGCCCCAGCATTTT	CASSGGQGGNQPQHF
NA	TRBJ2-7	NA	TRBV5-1	TGCGCCAGCAGCTTGGACGCCTACGAGCAGTACTTC	CASSLDAYEQYF
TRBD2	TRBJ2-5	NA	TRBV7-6	TGTGCCAGCAGCCCCTTTCGGGAGGGGAAAGAGACCCAGTACTTC	CASSPFREGKETQYF
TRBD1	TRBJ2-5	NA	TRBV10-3	TGTGCCATCAGTGGGGGACAGGGGACAAAAGAGACCCAGTACTTC	CAISGGQGTKETQYF
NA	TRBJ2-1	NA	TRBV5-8	TGTGCCAGCAGCTTGGGGGTTGGGGGTCCCTACAATGAGCAGTTCTTC	CASSLGVGGPYNEQFF
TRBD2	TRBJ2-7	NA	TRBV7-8	TGTGCCAGCAGCAGTAGCGGGAGTACCCACGAGCAGTACTTC	CASSSSGSTHEQYF
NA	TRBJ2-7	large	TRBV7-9	TGTGCCAGCAGCTCCTCAGGGGATTACTGGGTCTCAAGGTGGTACGAGCAGTACTTC	CASSSSGDYWVSRWYEQYF
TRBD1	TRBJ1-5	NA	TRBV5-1	TGCGCCAGCAGCTTGGATGCTGTGACAGGGGGCTTCCAGCCCCAGCATTTT	CASSLDAVTGGFQPQHF
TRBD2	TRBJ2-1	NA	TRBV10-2	TGCGCCAGCAGCACTAGCGGGGGGGCTAATGAGCAGTTCTTC	CASSTSGGANEQFF
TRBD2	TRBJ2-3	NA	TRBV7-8	TGTGCCAGCAGCTTAGCGGTACTAGCGGGAGTGGAAAGACCAGATACGCAGTATTTT	CASSLAVLAGVERPDTQYF
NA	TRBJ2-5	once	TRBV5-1	TGCGCCAGCAGCTTGGAAGGAGCGTTTGTTTCTGACCGGAGGGAGACCCAGTACTTC	CASSLEGAFVSDRRETQYF
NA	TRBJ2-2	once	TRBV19	TGTGCCAGTAAGAATCCCACCGGGGAGCTGTTTTTT	CASKNPTGELFF